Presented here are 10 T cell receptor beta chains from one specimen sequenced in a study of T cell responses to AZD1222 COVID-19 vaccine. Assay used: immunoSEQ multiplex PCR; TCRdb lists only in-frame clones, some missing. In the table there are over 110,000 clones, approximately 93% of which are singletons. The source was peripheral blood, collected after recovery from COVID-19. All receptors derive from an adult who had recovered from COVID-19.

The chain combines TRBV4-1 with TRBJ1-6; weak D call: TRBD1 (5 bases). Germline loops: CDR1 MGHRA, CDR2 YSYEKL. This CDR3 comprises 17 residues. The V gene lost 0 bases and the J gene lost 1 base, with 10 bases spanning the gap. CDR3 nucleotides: TGCGCCAGCAGCCAAGATGTGGGGGGGTCCTATAATTCACCCCTCCACTTT. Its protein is CASSQDVGGSYNSPLHF.

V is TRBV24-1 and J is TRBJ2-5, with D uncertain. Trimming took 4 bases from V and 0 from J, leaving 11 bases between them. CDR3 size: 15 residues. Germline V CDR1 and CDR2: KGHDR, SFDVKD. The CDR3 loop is CATSDPGWDQETQYF. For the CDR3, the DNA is TGTGCCACCAGTGACCCCGGGTGGGACCAAGAGACCCAGTACTTC.

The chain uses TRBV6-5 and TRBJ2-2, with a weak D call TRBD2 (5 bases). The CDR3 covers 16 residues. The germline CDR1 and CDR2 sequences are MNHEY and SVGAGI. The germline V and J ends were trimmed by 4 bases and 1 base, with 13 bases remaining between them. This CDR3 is CASSFGRTGNTGELFF. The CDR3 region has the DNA TGTGCCAGCAGTTTCGGGCGGACTGGGAACACCGGGGAGCTGTTTTTT.

This CDR3 is CASSMRGGVGNQPQHF. CDR3 nucleotides: TGTGCCAGCAGCATGAGGGGAGGGGTCGGCAATCAGCCCCAGCATTTT. This sequence joins TRBV3-1 (or the pseudogene TRBV3-2) and TRBJ1-5; D might be TRBD1 (5 bases). The CDR3 is made up of 16 amino acids. Trimming pared 5 bases from V and 2 bases from J, leaving 16 bases between. Per the germline V gene, CDR1 is LGHDT and CDR2 is YNNKEL (reference sequence).

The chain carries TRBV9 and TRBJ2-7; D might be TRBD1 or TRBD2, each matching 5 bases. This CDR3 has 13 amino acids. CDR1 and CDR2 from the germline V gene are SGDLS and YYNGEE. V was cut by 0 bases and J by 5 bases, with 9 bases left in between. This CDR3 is CASSVGGVHEQYF. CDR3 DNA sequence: TGTGCCAGCAGCGTAGGAGGGGTCCACGAGCAGTACTTC.

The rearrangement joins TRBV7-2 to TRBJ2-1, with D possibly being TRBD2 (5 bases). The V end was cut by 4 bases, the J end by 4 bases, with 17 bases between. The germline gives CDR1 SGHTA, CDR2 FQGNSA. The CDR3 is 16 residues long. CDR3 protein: CASSSSSWRSYNEQFF. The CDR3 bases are TGTGCCAGCAGCTCATCGTCTTGGAGGTCGTACAATGAGCAGTTCTTC.

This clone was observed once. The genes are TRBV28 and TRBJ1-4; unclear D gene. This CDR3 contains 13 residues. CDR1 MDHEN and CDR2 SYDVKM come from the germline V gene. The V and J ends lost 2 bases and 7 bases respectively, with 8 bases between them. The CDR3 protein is CASSLGGGEKLFF. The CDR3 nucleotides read TGTGCCAGCAGTTTAGGAGGAGGTGAAAAACTGTTTTTT.

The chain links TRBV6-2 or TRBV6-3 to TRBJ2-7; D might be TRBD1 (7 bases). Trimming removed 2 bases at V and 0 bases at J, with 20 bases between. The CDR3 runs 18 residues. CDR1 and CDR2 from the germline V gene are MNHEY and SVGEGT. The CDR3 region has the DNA TGTGCCAGCAGTTACGACAGGGAGGCCCTAGGAGCCTCCTACGAGCAGTACTTC. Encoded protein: CASSYDREALGASYEQYF.

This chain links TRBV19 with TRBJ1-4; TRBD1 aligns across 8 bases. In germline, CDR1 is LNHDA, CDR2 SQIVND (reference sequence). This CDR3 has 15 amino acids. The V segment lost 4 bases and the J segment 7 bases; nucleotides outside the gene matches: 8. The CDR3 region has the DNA TGTGCCAGTAGTAAAGGGCAGGGGGCATTTGAAAAACTGTTTTTT. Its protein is CASSKGQGAFEKLFF.

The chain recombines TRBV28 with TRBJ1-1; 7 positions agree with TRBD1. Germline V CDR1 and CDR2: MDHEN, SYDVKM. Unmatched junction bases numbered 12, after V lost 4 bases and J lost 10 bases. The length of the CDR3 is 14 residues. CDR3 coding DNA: TGTGCCAGCAGTTCCCCCCCGACAGGGAGTCGAGCTTTCTTT. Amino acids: CASSSPPTGSRAFF.